This TCR beta chain stems from a study of shared clonotypes between healthy human individuals. In the study overall: Each donor's CD8 memory used one plate, CD8 naive two, each CD4 subset three.

Healthy HIV-negative adults with no recent acute infections or vaccinations were recruited as donors. Notes on the study in general: For sorted subsets, rarefaction showed incomplete sequencing despite large depth.

The table came from immunoSEQ multiplex PCR; TCRdb's copy has only in-frame clones and leaves some out. The sample shows approximately 1.5 million clones, 98% of them seen only once. Regarding this clone: What it binds is unknown.

The sequenced sample consisted of naive CD4+ T cells sorted from blood. Subset noted: CD45RA+ positively selected. This sequence originates from a man aged 25 to 40 in good health.

The CDR3 is CASSLALGGSGYGYTF. For the CDR3, the DNA is TGTGCCAGCAGCTTGGCCCTGGGGGGCTCTGGCTATGGCTACACCTTC. V is TRBV5-4 and J is TRBJ1-2; D perhaps matches TRBD1 (6 bases). In germline, CDR1 is SGHNT, CDR2 YYREEE (reference sequence). V was cut by 0 bases and J by 4 bases, with 16 bases left in between. The CDR3 consists of 16 residues.